The clone carrying this T cell receptor (beta chain) has a count of ten or more. The antigen is undetermined. The iRepertoire nested amplicon-rescue multiplex PCR amplified TCR alpha and beta CDR3s from RNA. TCRdb processed the multiplex PCR reads anew with MiXCR; each CDR3 protein has one entry. The sample records about 94,000 distinct CDR3 sequences, 20% to 25% being singletons. This entry belongs to a study of glioma-infiltrating T cells. Study results and caveats: Non-neoplastic patients had below-expected tissue-blood divergence, while all gliomas exceeded expectation.

Trimming cost V 3 bases and J 3 bases, with 11 bases left between them. Germline V gene lookup returns CDR1 SGHTA and CDR2 FQGNSA. The CDR3 covers 14 residues. This chain uses TRBV7-2 with TRBJ1-2; D is unclear. The sample comprised glioma tissue, nonneoplastic brain tissue, or PBMCs (not recorded which). The receptor was derived from a human donor with low-grade glioma or glioblastoma, undergoing nonglioma brain surgery, or in good health (not recorded which). The CDR3 DNA reads as TGTGCCAGCAGCTTCAGTTTAACCGACTATGGCTACACCTTC. Amino acid sequence: CASSFSLTDYGYTF.